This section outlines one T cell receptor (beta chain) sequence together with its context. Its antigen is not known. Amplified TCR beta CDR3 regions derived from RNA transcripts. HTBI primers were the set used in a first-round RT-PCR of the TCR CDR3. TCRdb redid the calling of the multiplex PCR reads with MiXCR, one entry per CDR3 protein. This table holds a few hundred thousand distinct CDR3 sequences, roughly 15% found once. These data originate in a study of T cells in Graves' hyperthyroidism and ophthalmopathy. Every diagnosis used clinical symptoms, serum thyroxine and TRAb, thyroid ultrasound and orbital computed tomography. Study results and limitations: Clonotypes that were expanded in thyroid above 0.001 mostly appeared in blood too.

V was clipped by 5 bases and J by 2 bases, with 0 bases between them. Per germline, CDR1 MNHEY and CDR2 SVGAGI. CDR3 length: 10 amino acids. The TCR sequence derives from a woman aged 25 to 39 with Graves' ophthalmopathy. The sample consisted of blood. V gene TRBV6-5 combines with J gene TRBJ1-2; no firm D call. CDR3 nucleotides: TGTGCCAGCAGTAACTATGGCTACACCTTC. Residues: CASSNYGYTF.